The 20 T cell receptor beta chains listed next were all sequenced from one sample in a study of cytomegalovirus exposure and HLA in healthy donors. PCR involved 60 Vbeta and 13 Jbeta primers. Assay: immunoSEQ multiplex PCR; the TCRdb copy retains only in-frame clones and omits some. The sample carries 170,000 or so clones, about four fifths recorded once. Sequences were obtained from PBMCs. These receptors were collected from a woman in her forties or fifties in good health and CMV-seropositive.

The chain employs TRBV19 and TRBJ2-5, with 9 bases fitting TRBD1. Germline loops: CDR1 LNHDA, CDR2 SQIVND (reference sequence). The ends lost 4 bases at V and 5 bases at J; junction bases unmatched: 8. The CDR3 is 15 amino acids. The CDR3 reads CASSTGQGIKETQYF. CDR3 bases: TGTGCCAGTAGTACGGGACAGGGAATAAAGGAGACCCAGTACTTC.

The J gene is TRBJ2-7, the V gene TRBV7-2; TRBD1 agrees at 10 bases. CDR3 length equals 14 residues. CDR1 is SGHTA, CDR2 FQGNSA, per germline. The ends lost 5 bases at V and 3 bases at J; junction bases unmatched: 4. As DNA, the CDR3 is TGTGCCAGCAGCCCCCGGACAGGGGGCTACGAGCAGTACTTC. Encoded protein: CASSPRTGGYEQYF.

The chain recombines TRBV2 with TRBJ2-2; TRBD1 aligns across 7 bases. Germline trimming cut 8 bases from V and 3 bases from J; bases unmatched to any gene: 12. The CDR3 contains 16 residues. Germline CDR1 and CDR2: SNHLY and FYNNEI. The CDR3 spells CASVASGTAYTGELFF. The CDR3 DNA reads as TGTGCCAGCGTTGCGTCCGGGACAGCCTACACCGGGGAGCTGTTTTTT.

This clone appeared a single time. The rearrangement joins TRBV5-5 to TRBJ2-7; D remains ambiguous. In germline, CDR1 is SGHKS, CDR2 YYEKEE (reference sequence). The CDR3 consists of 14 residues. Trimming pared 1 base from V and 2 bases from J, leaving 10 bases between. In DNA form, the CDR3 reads TGTGCCAGCAGCTTGACGGGTCTGGCCTACGAGCAGTACTTC. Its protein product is CASSLTGLAYEQYF.

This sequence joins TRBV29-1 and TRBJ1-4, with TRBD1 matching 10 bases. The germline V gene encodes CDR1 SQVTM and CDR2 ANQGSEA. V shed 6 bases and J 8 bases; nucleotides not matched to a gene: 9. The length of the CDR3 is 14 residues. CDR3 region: CSVYPGQGKEKLFF. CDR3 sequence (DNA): TGCAGCGTCTACCCGGGACAGGGGAAAGAAAAACTGTTTTTT.

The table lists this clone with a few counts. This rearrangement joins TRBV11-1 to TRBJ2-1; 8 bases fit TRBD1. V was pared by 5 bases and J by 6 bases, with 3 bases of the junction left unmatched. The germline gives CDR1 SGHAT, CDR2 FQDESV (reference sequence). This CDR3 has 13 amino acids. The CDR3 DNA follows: TGTGCCAGCAGCCTGACAGGGGTCAATGAGCAGTTCTTC. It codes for CASSLTGVNEQFF.

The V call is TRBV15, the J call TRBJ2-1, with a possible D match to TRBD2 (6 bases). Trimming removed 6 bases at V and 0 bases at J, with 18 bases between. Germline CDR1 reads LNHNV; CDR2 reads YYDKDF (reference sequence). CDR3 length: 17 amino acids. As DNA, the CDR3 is TGTGCCACCAGGTCCTTCCGGGAGAGGAGCTCCTACAATGAGCAGTTCTTC. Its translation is CATRSFRERSSYNEQFF.

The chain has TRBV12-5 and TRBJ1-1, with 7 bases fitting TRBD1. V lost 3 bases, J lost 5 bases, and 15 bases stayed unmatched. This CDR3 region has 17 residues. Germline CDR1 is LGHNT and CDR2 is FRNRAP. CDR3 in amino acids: CASGFATKTGIGTEAFF. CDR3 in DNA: TGTGCTAGTGGTTTTGCCACCAAGACAGGGATAGGAACTGAAGCTTTCTTT.

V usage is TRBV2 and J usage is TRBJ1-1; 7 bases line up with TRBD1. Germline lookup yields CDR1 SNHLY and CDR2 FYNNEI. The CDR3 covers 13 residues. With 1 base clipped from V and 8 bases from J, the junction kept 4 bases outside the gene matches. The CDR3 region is CASSEEQGVEAFF. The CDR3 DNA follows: TGTGCCAGCAGTGAAGAGCAGGGGGTAGAAGCTTTCTTT.

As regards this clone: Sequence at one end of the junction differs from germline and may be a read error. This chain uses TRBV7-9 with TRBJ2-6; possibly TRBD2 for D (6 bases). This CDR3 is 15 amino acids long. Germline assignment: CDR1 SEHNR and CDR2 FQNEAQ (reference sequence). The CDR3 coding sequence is TGTGCCAGCAGTCTGGAGGGCTCTCGGGCCAACGTCCTGACTTTC. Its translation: CASSLEGSRANVLTF.

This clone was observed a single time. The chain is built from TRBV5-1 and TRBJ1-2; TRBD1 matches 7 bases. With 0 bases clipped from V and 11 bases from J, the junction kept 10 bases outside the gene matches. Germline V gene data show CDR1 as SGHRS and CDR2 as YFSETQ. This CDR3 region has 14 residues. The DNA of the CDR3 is TGCGCCAGCAGCTTGGCCTTATTCACAGGGGAGTACACCTTC. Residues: CASSLALFTGEYTF.

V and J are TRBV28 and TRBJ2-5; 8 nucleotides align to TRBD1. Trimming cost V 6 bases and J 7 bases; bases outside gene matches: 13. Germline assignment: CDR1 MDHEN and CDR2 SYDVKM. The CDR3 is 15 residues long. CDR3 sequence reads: CASSGTGLSLGTQYF. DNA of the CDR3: TGTGCCAGCAGCGGGACAGGCCTATCCCTGGGGACCCAGTACTTC.

The CDR3 loop is CASSIVQGFYEQYF. CDR3 bases: TGTGCCAGTAGTATAGTACAGGGTTTCTACGAGCAGTACTTC. This chain uses TRBV19 with TRBJ2-7, with D tentatively TRBD1 (6 bases). The CDR3 length is 14 residues. Trimming removed 1 base from V and 3 bases from J, with 10 bases in between. The germline gives CDR1 LNHDA, CDR2 SQIVND (reference sequence).

The CDR3 nucleotides are TGTGCCACCAGCAGAGATATGGGCCAGCCCCAGCATTTT. Translated, it gives CATSRDMGQPQHF. The rearrangement joins TRBV15 to TRBJ1-5; no definite D call. Germline CDR1 is LNHNV and CDR2 is YYDKDF (reference sequence). The CDR3 loop spans 13 amino acids. Trimming left V 0 bases short and J 7 bases short, with 7 bases between.

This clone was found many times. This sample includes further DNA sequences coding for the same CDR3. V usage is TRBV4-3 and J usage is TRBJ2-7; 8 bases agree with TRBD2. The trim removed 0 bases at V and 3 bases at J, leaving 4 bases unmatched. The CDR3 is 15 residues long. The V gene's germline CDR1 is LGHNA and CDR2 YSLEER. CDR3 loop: CASSQDSGILYEQYF. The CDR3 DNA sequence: TGCGCCAGCAGCCAAGATAGCGGGATTCTCTACGAGCAGTACTTC.

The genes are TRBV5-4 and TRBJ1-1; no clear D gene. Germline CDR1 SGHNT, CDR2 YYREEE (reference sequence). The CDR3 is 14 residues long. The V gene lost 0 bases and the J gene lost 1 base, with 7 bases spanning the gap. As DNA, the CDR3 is TGTGCCAGCAGCTTGGACGCGGGGAACACTGAAGCTTTCTTT. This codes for CASSLDAGNTEAFF. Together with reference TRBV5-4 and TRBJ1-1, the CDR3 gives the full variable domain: ETGVTQSPTHLIKTRGQQVTLRCSSQSGHNTVSWYQQALGQGPQFIFQYYREEENGRGNFPPRFSGLQFPNYSSELNVNALELDDSALYLCASSLDAGNTEAFFGQGTRLTVV.

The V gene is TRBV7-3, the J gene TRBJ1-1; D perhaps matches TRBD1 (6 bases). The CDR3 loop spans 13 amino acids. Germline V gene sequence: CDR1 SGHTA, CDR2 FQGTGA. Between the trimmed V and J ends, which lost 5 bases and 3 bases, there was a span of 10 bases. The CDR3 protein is CASSPRQDTEAFF. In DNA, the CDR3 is TGTGCCAGCAGCCCTAGACAGGACACTGAAGCTTTCTTT. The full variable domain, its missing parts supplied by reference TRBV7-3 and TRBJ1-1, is GAGVSQTPSNKVTEKGKYVELRCDPISGHTALYWYRQSLGQGPEFLIYFQGTGAADDSGLPNDRFFAVRPEGSVSTLKIQRTERGDSAVYLCASSPRQDTEAFFGQGTRLTVV.

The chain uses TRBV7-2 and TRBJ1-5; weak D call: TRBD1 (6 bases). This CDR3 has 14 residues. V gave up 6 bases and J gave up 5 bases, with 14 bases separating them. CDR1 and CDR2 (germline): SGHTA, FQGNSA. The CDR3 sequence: CASRSRGPDQPQHF. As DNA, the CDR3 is TGTGCCAGCAGGTCCAGGGGACCTGATCAGCCCCAGCATTTT. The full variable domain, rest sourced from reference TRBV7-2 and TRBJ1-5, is GAGVSQSPSNKVTEKGKDVELRCDPISGHTALYWYRQSLGQGLEFLIYFQGNSAPDKSGLPSDRFSAERTGGSVSTLTIQRTQQEDSAVYLCASRSRGPDQPQHFGDGTRLSIL.

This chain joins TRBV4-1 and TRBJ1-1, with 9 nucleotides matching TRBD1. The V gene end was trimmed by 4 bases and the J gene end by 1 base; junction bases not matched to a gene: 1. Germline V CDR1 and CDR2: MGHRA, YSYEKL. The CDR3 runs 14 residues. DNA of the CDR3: TGCGCCAGCAGCCGGGGACAGGGGAACACTGAAGCTTTCTTT. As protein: CASSRGQGNTEAFF.

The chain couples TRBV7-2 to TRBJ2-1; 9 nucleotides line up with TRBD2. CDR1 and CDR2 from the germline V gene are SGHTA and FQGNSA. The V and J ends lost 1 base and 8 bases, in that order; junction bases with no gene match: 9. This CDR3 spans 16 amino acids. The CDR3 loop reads CASSLERGGGAYEQFF. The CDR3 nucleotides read TGTGCCAGCAGCTTAGAACGTGGCGGGGGGGCCTATGAGCAGTTCTTC. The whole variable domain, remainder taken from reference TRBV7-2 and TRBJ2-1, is GAGVSQSPSNKVTEKGKDVELRCDPISGHTALYWYRQSLGQGLEFLIYFQGNSAPDKSGLPSDRFSAERTGGSVSTLTIQRTQQEDSAVYLCASSLERGGGAYEQFFGPGTRLTVL.